This TCR beta chain was found in a study of cytomegalovirus exposure and HLA in healthy donors. Across the study: Approximately 81% of 350 to 400 genotyped donors fell in the Caucasian-associated ancestry cluster.

Comment on this clone: The antigen remains undetermined.

A multiplex PCR was run with 60 Vbeta primers and 13 Jbeta primers. Per the original methods: In a later analysis, of roughly 73 million unique beta chains, about 10 million appeared in at least two donors. The assay was immunoSEQ multiplex PCR, and TCRdb's table has in-frame clones only and misses some. Clonal size and the V and J genes are those of that table, whereas D and trimming came from the DNA. The table records 95,000 to 150,000 clones, roughly 87% of them present only once. CDR1 is WSHSY and CDR2 is SAAADI in the germline V gene. This CDR3 spans 14 amino acids. Losses at the gene ends were 6 bases for V and 5 bases for J; bases not matched to a gene: 7. General study findings and limits: The authors assumed roughly uniform sequencing depth across donors for presence/absence analyses.

This clonotype was obtained from a woman aged 18-30 years in good health and CMV-seronegative. The source material was PBMCs. The rearrangement links TRBV10-2 to TRBJ1-5; 7 bases are shared with TRBD1. The CDR3 spells CASRLRTGHQPQHF. The CDR3 DNA reads as TGCGCCAGCAGATTAAGGACAGGACATCAGCCCCAGCATTTT.